These 11 T cell receptor beta chains came from one sample sequenced in a study of blood T cell repertoires in COVID-19. The protocol was immunoSEQ multiplex PCR, while the TCRdb copy is restricted to in-frame clones and leaves out a portion. The sample has 200,000 to 300,000 clones; 88% are singletons. The sample consisted of peripheral blood. The receptors shown here come from a woman aged 25 to 45 with COVID-19, enrolled during active disease.

The chain couples TRBV3-1 (or the pseudogene TRBV3-2) to TRBJ1-1; TRBD1 agrees at 8 bases. V lost 2 bases, J lost 1 base, and 3 bases stayed unmatched. The germline V gene encodes CDR1 LGHDT and CDR2 YNNKEL (reference sequence). CDR3 length: 15 amino acids. CDR3 residues: CASSQWTGTNTEAFF. The CDR3 nucleotides are TGTGCCAGCAGCCAATGGACAGGGACGAACACTGAAGCTTTCTTT.

The chain has TRBV28 and TRBJ2-1; a weak D match, TRBD1 (7 bases). The V end was cut by 4 bases, the J end by 7 bases, with 17 bases between. Germline V gene sequence: CDR1 MDHEN, CDR2 SYDVKM. CDR3 length: 15 amino acids. CDR3 nucleotides: TGTGCCAGCAGTTCAACAGGGGAGGTGTGGAATGAGCAGTTCTTC. It is translated as CASSSTGEVWNEQFF.

The chain combines TRBV20-1 with TRBJ2-1; TRBD2 aligns across 7 bases. Germline CDR1 and CDR2: DFQATT and SNEGSKA (reference sequence). V shed 3 bases and J 4 bases; nucleotides not matched to a gene: 9. The CDR3 loop spans 15 amino acids. For the CDR3, the DNA is TGCAGTGCTAGTCCTCTGACTAGCAATTACAATGAGCAGTTCTTC. Its protein is CSASPLTSNYNEQFF.

The J gene is TRBJ1-1, the V gene TRBV6-5; 7 nucleotides agree with TRBD1. The CDR3 is 13 residues long. Germline V lookup: CDR1 MNHEY, CDR2 SVGAGI. V dropped 5 bases and J dropped 5; count of bases not matched to a gene: 5. CDR3 sequence (DNA): TGTGCCAGCAGTACAGGGGTGGGAACTGAAGCTTTCTTT. This translates into CASSTGVGTEAFF.

The chain uses TRBV19 and TRBJ2-1; 11 bases agree with TRBD2. V shed 6 bases, J shed 10 bases, and the junction held 11 bases outside the gene matches. The CDR3 sequence is 15 residues long. CDR1 and CDR2 (germline): LNHDA, SQIVND (reference sequence). The chain's CDR3 is CASSLSGGAWEEQFF. Here the CDR3 DNA reads TGTGCCAGTAGCCTTAGCGGGGGGGCCTGGGAAGAGCAGTTCTTC.

In nucleotides, the CDR3 is TGTGCCAGCAGTTTACCCGTGGGTAGCGGGAGTATCAATGAGCAGTTCTTC. Its protein is CASSLPVGSGSINEQFF. The V call is TRBV27, the J call TRBJ2-1, with TRBD2 identical over 9 bases. This CDR3 has 17 residues. Germline values: CDR1 MNHEY, CDR2 SMNVEV (reference sequence). V lost 2 bases to trimming and J lost 6 bases; unmatched junction nucleotides: 11.

This clone was seen more than once but under ten times. The chain is built from TRBV13 and TRBJ2-1; 8 positions agree with TRBD2. Losses at the gene ends were 2 bases for V and 0 bases for J; bases not matched to a gene: 3. The germline CDR1 and CDR2 sequences are PRHDT and FYEKMQ (reference sequence). The CDR3 runs to 16 residues. The CDR3 loop reads CASSLREGGSYNEQFF. The CDR3 DNA is TGTGCCAGCAGCTTACGGGAGGGCGGCTCCTACAATGAGCAGTTCTTC.

The chain carries TRBV4-2 and TRBJ2-3; 7 bases match TRBD2. The CDR3 totals 15 residues. The J segment lost 0 bases and the V segment lost 3 bases, leaving 3 bases of the junction unmatched. CDR1 and CDR2 from the germline V gene are LGHNA and YNFKEQ. CDR3 nucleotides: TGTGCCAGCAGCCACGGGGGGACTAGCACAGATACGCAGTATTTT. This codes for CASSHGGTSTDTQYF.

This chain links TRBV3-1 (or the pseudogene TRBV3-2) with TRBJ2-3, with 10 bases lining up with TRBD2. J lost 4 bases, V lost 0 bases, and 10 bases had no gene match. The CDR3 length is 18 residues. Germline V gene data show CDR1 as LGHDT and CDR2 as YNNKEL (reference sequence). CDR3 sequence reads: CASSQEGVSGGSADTQYF. CDR3 DNA: TGTGCCAGCAGCCAAGAAGGGGTTAGCGGGGGGTCGGCAGATACGCAGTATTTT.

The CDR3 here is CASSFLPSGDRRDTQYF. CDR3 DNA: TGTGCCAGCAGCTTCTTACCTAGCGGGGACCGGAGAGATACGCAGTATTTT. The gene calls are TRBV7-2 and TRBJ2-3; TRBD2 matches at 9 bases. Germline V gene sequence: CDR1 SGHTA, CDR2 FQGNSA. This CDR3 has 17 amino acids. The V segment lost 3 bases and the J segment 5 bases; nucleotides outside the gene matches: 12.

The chain employs TRBV6-1 and TRBJ2-2; D is perhaps TRBD1 (6 bases). The CDR3 sequence is 15 residues long. Germline CDR1 reads MNHNS; CDR2 reads SASEGT. Trimming removed 3 bases at V and 6 bases at J, with 14 bases between. The chain's CDR3 is CASSDAYGGPGELFF. CDR3 coding DNA: TGTGCCAGCAGTGATGCTTATGGGGGCCCCGGGGAGCTGTTTTTT.